This entry lists 29 T cell receptor beta chains sequenced from one sample in a study of T cells in localized non-small cell lung cancer. The data were produced by immunoSEQ multiplex PCR, yet TCRdb's version contains in-frame clones alone and is incomplete. The table records 1,500 to 2,000 clones, under 30% of them present only once. The source material was lung tumor tissue, sampled before any cancer treatment. The source of these receptors is a woman aged 40-69 years with stage II squamous cell lung carcinoma.

This clone is labeled as medium-sized. The chain carries TRBV11-3 and TRBJ1-1; maybe TRBD1 (5 bases). V was cut by 5 bases and J by 5 bases, with 33 bases left in between. This CDR3 comprises 20 residues. Germline assignment: CDR1 SGHNT and CDR2 YENEEA. CDR3 protein: CASSQVRGRGGWGFPTEAFF. In nucleotides, the CDR3 is TGTGCCAGCAGCCAAGTTCGTGGCCGGGGCGGGTGGGGTTTCCCAACTGAAGCTTTCTTT. The whole variable domain, remainder taken from reference TRBV11-3 and TRBJ1-1, is EAGVVQSPRYKIIEKKQPVAFWCNPISGHNTLYWYLQNLGQGPELLIRYENEEAVDDSQLPKDRFSAERLKGVDSTLKIQPAELGDSAVYLCASSQVRGRGGWGFPTEAFFGQGTRLTVV.

J is TRBJ2-3 and V is TRBV29-1; no reliable D call. This CDR3 spans 13 amino acids. Trimming pared 4 bases from V and 4 bases from J, leaving 12 bases between. The germline gives CDR1 SQVTM, CDR2 ANQGSEA. The CDR3 nucleotides are TGCAGCGTTGGCGTCTCCCAGGCAGATACGCAGTATTTT. It translates to CSVGVSQADTQYF.

In its sample, this clone was seen a few times. The chain links TRBV11-3 to TRBJ2-3; 8 bases are a match to TRBD1. V shed 5 bases and J 1 base; nucleotides not matched to a gene: 5. Germline V gives CDR1 SGHNT, CDR2 YENEEA. The CDR3 covers 15 residues. CDR3 coding DNA: TGTGCCAGCAGCCTCGGACAGGGACGCACAGATACGCAGTATTTT. Residues: CASSLGQGRTDTQYF.

This clone was observed a few times. The germline gene is not matched at one end of the junction; a read error may be the cause. V is TRBV28 and J is TRBJ1-1; D is ambiguous. This CDR3 contains 16 residues. Germline V gene sequence: CDR1 MDHEN, CDR2 SYDVKM. The CDR3: CASSSLRERMKTEAFF. In DNA form, the CDR3 reads TGTGCCAGCAGTTCCCTTCGGGAACGGATGAAAACTGAAGCTTTCTTT.

The gene calls are TRBV19 and TRBJ1-5; 7 bases fit TRBD1. The V segment lost 8 bases and the J segment 9 bases; nucleotides outside the gene matches: 7. The CDR3 extends over 12 amino acids. CDR1 and CDR2 from the germline V gene are LNHDA and SQIVND (reference sequence). The CDR3: CASRTGRSPQHF. As DNA, the CDR3 is TGTGCCAGTCGGACAGGTCGATCGCCCCAGCATTTT.

The chain's CDR3 is CASSRGQGADNEKLFF. For the CDR3, the DNA is TGCGCCAGCAGCCGCGGACAGGGGGCAGATAATGAAAAACTGTTTTTT. This chain uses TRBV23-1 with TRBJ1-4, with 11 bases matching TRBD1. TRBV23-1 is flagged as an ORF with uncertain function. J lost 4 bases, V lost 6 bases, and 7 bases had no gene match. The CDR3 totals 16 residues.

The chain links TRBV29-1 to TRBJ2-1, with 13 bases lining up with TRBD2. The CDR3 is made up of 13 amino acids. CDR1 is SQVTM, CDR2 ANQGSEA, per germline. Trimming at V came to 3 bases and at J to 7 bases, leaving 0 bases not matched to a gene. As DNA, the CDR3 is TGCAGCGTTGAGGGACTAGCGGGAAATGAGCAGTTCTTC. Translated, it gives CSVEGLAGNEQFF.

V gene TRBV5-1 combines with J gene TRBJ2-7; the D gene is possibly TRBD2 (6 bases). Germline loops: CDR1 SGHRS, CDR2 YFSETQ. The germline V and J ends were trimmed by 4 bases and 7 bases, with 21 bases remaining between them. The CDR3 runs to 15 residues. The DNA for the CDR3 is TGCGCCAGCAGCCCAGGGACCTTTGCGGCGGGGGAGCAGTACTTC. Protein sequence: CASSPGTFAAGEQYF.

This rearrangement joins TRBV9 to TRBJ2-7, with TRBD2 identical over 7 bases. The CDR3 has 16 residues. Germline CDR1 SGDLS, CDR2 YYNGEE. After removal of 0 bases from V and 5 bases from J, the junction contained 11 bases not matched to a gene. The CDR3 sequence is CASSVAPSGRVDEQYF. CDR3 nucleotide sequence: TGTGCCAGCAGCGTAGCCCCCAGTGGGAGGGTTGACGAGCAGTACTTC.

The chain employs TRBV1 and TRBJ1-5; whether TRBD1, the table's D call, matches the DNA was not checked. TRBV1 is termed a pseudogene. CDR3 length: 16 residues. In nucleotides, the CDR3 is TGCGCCAGCAGCCAAACCGGACAGGGCAACAATCAGCCCCAGCATTTT. It codes for CASSQTGQGNNQPQHF.

In this sample, this clone turned up a few times. The chain joins TRBV4-1 to TRBJ2-7; 10 nucleotides align to TRBD2. After removal of 1 base from V and 2 bases from J, the junction contained 11 bases not matched to a gene. This CDR3 comprises 18 residues. Per germline, CDR1 MGHRA and CDR2 YSYEKL. CDR3 region: CASSQARASGGPPYEQYF. As DNA, the CDR3 is TGCGCCAGCAGCCAAGCTCGGGCTAGCGGGGGTCCTCCCTACGAGCAGTACTTC.

This clone was seen only a few times. This sequence joins TRBV6-8 and TRBJ1-4; D is unclear. V dropped 0 bases and J dropped 4 bases, with 9 bases sitting between them. This CDR3 comprises 15 residues. CDR1 MNHGY and CDR2 SAAAGT come from the germline V gene. The CDR3 DNA follows: TGTGCCAGCAGTTACTCGACGACCCTTAATGAAAAACTGTTTTTT. It encodes CASSYSTTLNEKLFF.

A few counts support this clone. The rearrangement links TRBV28 to TRBJ2-3; 10 nucleotides agree with TRBD2. The J segment lost 6 bases and the V segment lost 1 base, leaving 1 base of the junction unmatched. There are 14 residues in the CDR3. Germline V gene sequence: CDR1 MDHEN, CDR2 SYDVKM. The CDR3 bases are TGTGCCAGCAGTTTATCAGCGGGAGGGGATACGCAGTATTTT. This codes for CASSLSAGGDTQYF.

This clone was found a few times. The chain combines TRBV28 with TRBJ2-7, with 13 nucleotides matching TRBD2. Per the germline V gene, CDR1 is MDHEN and CDR2 is SYDVKM. The CDR3 has 13 amino acids. J lost 5 bases, V lost 8 bases, and 3 bases had no gene match. CDR3 amino acids: CASRTSGRHEQYF. DNA for the CDR3: TGTGCCAGCCGGACTAGCGGGAGACACGAGCAGTACTTC. The full variable domain, rest sourced from reference TRBV28 and TRBJ2-7, is DVKVTQSSRYLVKRTGEKVFLECVQDMDHENMFWYRQDPGLGLRLIYFSYDVKMKEKGDIPEGYSVSREKKERFSLILESASTNQTSMYLCASRTSGRHEQYFGPGTRLTVT.

This clone was seen only a few times. An end of the junction does not agree with germline; a read error may underlie this. The J gene is TRBJ2-7, the V gene TRBV28; 8 positions match TRBD2. Germline V CDR1 and CDR2: MDHEN, SYDVKM. The length of the CDR3 is 14 residues. CDR3 bases: TGTGCCAGCAGAGAACTAGCGGAGTCGCAGCCCACTCACTTC. This translates into CASRELAESQPTHF.

The chain has TRBV11-3 and TRBJ1-2; D remains unclear. The CDR3 has 14 residues. From germline, CDR1 is SGHNT and CDR2 YENEEA. Trimming cost V 3 bases and J 0 bases, with 8 bases left between them. The CDR3 nucleotides read TGTGCCAGCAGCTTGCTCAAAACTAACTATGGCTACACCTTC. Its protein product is CASSLLKTNYGYTF.

The V and J genes are TRBV5-1 and TRBJ2-1; 9 bases match TRBD1. The J segment lost 2 bases and the V segment lost 3 bases, leaving 3 bases of the junction unmatched. CDR1 SGHRS and CDR2 YFSETQ come from the germline V gene. The CDR3 has 15 residues. The CDR3 sequence: CASSSGQGTYNEQFF. CDR3 nucleotide sequence: TGCGCCAGCAGCTCGGGACAGGGTACCTACAATGAGCAGTTCTTC.

This chain joins TRBV6-8 and TRBJ1-1; D is perhaps TRBD1 (5 bases). The CDR3 totals 14 residues. V was trimmed by 2 bases and J by 5 bases, leaving 12 bases between them. CDR1 and CDR2 (germline): MNHGY, SAAAGT. CDR3 protein: CASSYGRGGTEAFF. CDR3 sequence (DNA): TGTGCCAGCAGTTACGGGCGCGGGGGAACTGAAGCTTTCTTT.

The rearrangement links TRBV5-1 to TRBJ1-4; D might be TRBD1 (6 bases). The CDR3 is 14 residues long. V lost 2 bases, J lost 7 bases, and 12 bases lay in between. The germline V gene encodes CDR1 SGHRS and CDR2 YFSETQ. The CDR3 loop reads CASSFGGSSEKLFF. The CDR3 bases are TGCGCCAGCAGCTTCGGGGGCAGTTCTGAAAAACTGTTTTTT.

This clone was counted a few times. The CDR3 protein is CASSQGGQKNEKLFF. The CDR3 region has the DNA TGCGCCAGCAGCCAAGGAGGACAGAAAAATGAAAAACTGTTTTTT. This chain links TRBV1 with TRBJ1-4; TRBD1 was called by the table and not checked on the DNA. TRBV1 is annotated as a pseudogene. The CDR3 has 15 amino acids.

Only a few counts were recorded for this clone. The DNA for the CDR3 is TGTGCCACATGGGCGGGCAGCGCTAACACTGAAGCTTTCTTT. It yields the protein CATWAGSANTEAFF. V is TRBV15 and J is TRBJ1-1; D remains unclear. The V and J ends lost 9 bases and 2 bases respectively, with 16 bases between them. This CDR3 has 14 residues. The V gene's germline CDR1 is LNHNV and CDR2 YYDKDF (reference sequence). Together with reference TRBV15 and TRBJ1-1, the CDR3 gives the full variable domain: DAMVIQNPRYQVTQFGKPVTLSCSQTLNHNVMYWYQQKSSQAPKLLFHYYDKDFNNEADTPDNFQSRRPNTSFCFLDIRSPGLGDTAMYLCATWAGSANTEAFFGQGTRLTVV.

Judged by abundance, this clone is large. The J gene is TRBJ2-7, the V gene TRBV6-8; 7 bases agree with TRBD2. The junction had 2 bases not matched to a gene; V was cut back by 8 bases and J by 1 base. Germline CDR1 is MNHGY and CDR2 is SAAAGT. The CDR3 is made up of 12 amino acids. The CDR3 here is CASGRDSYEQYF. The CDR3 DNA reads as TGTGCCAGCGGGAGGGATTCCTACGAGCAGTACTTC.

This chain links TRBV19 with TRBJ2-2; 11 bases map to TRBD2. CDR1 is LNHDA, CDR2 SQIVND, per germline (reference sequence). J gave up 2 bases and V 5 bases, and 16 bases lay outside the gene matches. This CDR3 spans 20 amino acids. In DNA, the CDR3 is TGTGCCAGTAGTGACCGGGGAGAGGCGACTAGCGGGATTAACACCGGGGAGCTGTTTTTT. Protein product: CASSDRGEATSGINTGELFF.

The chain carries TRBV29-1 and TRBJ2-7; D ambiguous. V was cut by 0 bases and J by 3 bases, with 9 bases left in between. The CDR3 is 13 amino acids. The germline CDR1 and CDR2 sequences are SQVTM and ANQGSEA. The CDR3 loop is CSVEDKAGYEQYF. The CDR3 bases are TGCAGCGTTGAAGATAAAGCCGGCTACGAGCAGTACTTC.

This sequence joins TRBV11-3 and TRBJ2-1, with 11 positions matching TRBD1. The germline V gene has CDR1 SGHNT and CDR2 YENEEA. CDR3 length: 16 residues. V was clipped by 0 bases and J by 6 bases; unmatched bases: 4. CDR3 coding DNA: TGTGCCAGCAGCTTAGAAGCCGGGACAGGGGGCAATGAGCAGTTCTTC. This translates into CASSLEAGTGGNEQFF. The full variable domain, rest sourced from reference TRBV11-3 and TRBJ2-1, is EAGVVQSPRYKIIEKKQPVAFWCNPISGHNTLYWYLQNLGQGPELLIRYENEEAVDDSQLPKDRFSAERLKGVDSTLKIQPAELGDSAVYLCASSLEAGTGGNEQFFGPGTRLTVL.

J is TRBJ2-6 and V is TRBV5-1; D is perhaps TRBD1 (5 bases). The germline gives CDR1 SGHRS, CDR2 YFSETQ. Trimming pared 3 bases from V and 2 bases from J, leaving 27 bases between. This CDR3 is built from 21 residues. The CDR3 DNA sequence: TGCGCCAGCAGCTCGGATTTAGTATACAGGTTTTCTAAGCCTGGGGCCAACGTCCTGACTTTC. Protein: CASSSDLVYRFSKPGANVLTF.

This clone occurred a few times. CDR3 DNA: TGTGCCAGCAGCTTTCGAGGGAGTTCAGGAGAGCAGTACTTC. Its protein is CASSFRGSSGEQYF. The rearrangement uses TRBV11-3 and TRBJ2-7, with D perhaps TRBD2 (5 bases). Germline V gene sequence: CDR1 SGHNT, CDR2 YENEEA. V was pared by 3 bases and J by 7 bases, with 16 bases between. This CDR3 is built from 14 residues.

The rearrangement joins TRBV11-3 to TRBJ2-1; 11 nucleotides align to TRBD2. CDR3 length equals 16 residues. The V gene end was trimmed by 4 bases and the J gene end by 3 bases; junction bases not matched to a gene: 5. The germline CDR1 and CDR2 sequences are SGHNT and YENEEA. CDR3 in amino acids: CASSSTSGGRYNEQFF. CDR3 coding DNA: TGTGCCAGCAGCTCCACTAGCGGGGGTCGCTACAATGAGCAGTTCTTC.

The rearrangement uses TRBV18 and TRBJ2-2; the D is unclear. Germline V lookup: CDR1 KGHSH, CDR2 LQKENI. Deletions cut 6 bases from V and 7 bases from J, with 18 bases between. The CDR3 extends over 15 amino acids. CDR3 coding DNA: TGTGCCAGCTCCCGGTATACGGGCCGTAGCGGGGAGCTGTTTTTT. Its protein is CASSRYTGRSGELFF.